The T cell receptor (beta chain) described here comes from a study of shared clonotypes between healthy human individuals. As for the study in general: Plates per donor: three CD4 naive, three CD4 memory, two CD8 naive, one CD8 memory.

Genomic DNA (from each subset) was split evenly across several immunoSEQ plates. Per the study methods: Without quality scores, immunoSEQ junctional reads could not be filtered like full-length reads. Some clones are missing from TCRdb's copy, which holds only in-frame ones; the method was immunoSEQ multiplex PCR. The V and J calls and clone size come from that table; D and trimming were worked out from the DNA. The profile shows around 1 million clones, about 80% of them singletons. The germline V and J ends were trimmed by 5 bases and 4 bases, with 11 bases remaining between them. Per germline, CDR1 MNHNS and CDR2 SASEGT. This CDR3 region has 13 residues. Study results and limitations: When naive CD4 clonotypes were compared across a handful of donors, around 5% were shared.

With respect to this clone: The antigen is unknown.

The TCR comes from a man aged 18 to 35 in good health. Sequencing was done on a sample of memory CD4+ T cells sorted from blood. Stated subset: CD45RA-negative fraction. V gene TRBV6-1 combines with J gene TRBJ2-5; D is perhaps TRBD1 or TRBD2 (5 bases each). CDR3 in amino acids: CASSRSGRETQYF. CDR3 in DNA: TGTGCCAGCAGTCGGTCAGGGAGAGAGACCCAGTACTTC.